The 14 T cell receptor beta chains reported below all come from one sample, sequenced in a study of metastatic and nonmetastatic thyroid tumors. Thyroid surgery had not been preceded by any treatment in any patient. Using MiXCR, TCRdb re-called clones from the PCR reads. The sample includes about 39,000 clones, approximately 20% seen only once; the top ten take around 16%. The material sequenced was blood. All receptors derive from a female donor with papillary thyroid cancer or a benign thyroid nodule (not recorded which). Some clones in this sample may be carry-over from other donors' samples.

This clone was counted ten times or more. The gene calls are TRBV5-1 and TRBJ1-1; D is perhaps TRBD1 (6 bases). The CDR3 extends over 15 amino acids. Trimming took 3 bases from V and 5 from J, leaving 17 bases between them. In germline, CDR1 is SGHRS, CDR2 YFSETQ. This CDR3 reads CASSWGDSQGTEAFF. The CDR3 DNA reads as TGCGCCAGCAGCTGGGGGGATTCACAGGGTACTGAAGCTTTCTTT.

This clone was recorded at least ten times. The chain carries TRBV11-3 and TRBJ2-5; D is unresolved. This CDR3 is built from 13 residues. Germline V CDR1 and CDR2: SGHNT, YENEEA. The V gene lost 0 bases and the J gene lost 5 bases, with 7 bases spanning the gap. The CDR3 protein is CASSLEVTETQYF. CDR3 coding DNA: TGTGCCAGCAGCTTAGAGGTAACGGAGACCCAGTACTTC. Looking up the rest from reference TRBV11-3 and TRBJ2-5 gives the full variable domain: EAGVVQSPRYKIIEKKQPVAFWCNPISGHNTLYWYLQNLGQGPELLIRYENEEAVDDSQLPKDRFSAERLKGVDSTLKIQPAELGDSAVYLCASSLEVTETQYFGPGTRLLVL.

This clone was observed a handful of times. The J gene is TRBJ2-1, the V gene TRBV5-6; 12 nucleotides agree with TRBD2. The ends lost 4 bases at V and 5 bases at J; junction bases unmatched: 7. The CDR3 is 16 amino acids. Germline-derived CDR1 and CDR2 are SGHDT and YYEEEE. DNA of the CDR3: TGTGCCAGCAGCGACGGACTAGCGGGAAGGGACAATGAGCAGTTCTTC. Translating it yields CASSDGLAGRDNEQFF.

This clone was found many times. In the same sample, other DNA sequences code for this CDR3. The chain links TRBV11-1 to TRBJ2-7; 7 bases map to TRBD2. The CDR3 is 15 amino acids. Unmatched junction bases numbered 2, after V lost 0 bases and J lost 0 bases. CDR1 is SGHAT, CDR2 FQDESV, per germline (reference sequence). CDR3 amino acids: CASSLAPGGSYEQYF. The CDR3 DNA reads as TGTGCCAGCAGCTTAGCTCCGGGGGGCTCCTACGAGCAGTACTTC.

To note about this clone: Compared with germline, one end of the junction differs, possibly owing to a read error. The chain combines TRBV3-1 with TRBJ1-2, with 8 bases fitting TRBD1. Germline CDR1 and CDR2: LGHDT and YNNKEL (reference sequence). The CDR3 length is 16 residues. The CDR3 nucleotides read TGTGCCAGCAGCCGGGGCGAGGGACAGGAGATCTATTGCTACACCTTC. Translated: CASSRGEGQEIYCYTF.

This clone was found many times. This may arise from a read error, as a much more abundant clone is one base away. The chain combines TRBV28 with TRBJ2-1; D not resolved. Per the germline V gene, CDR1 is MDHEN and CDR2 is SYDVKM. This CDR3 has 17 amino acids. V lost 2 bases to trimming and J lost 2 bases, with 16 bases between them. CDR3 amino acids: CASSLPPPFSPYNEQFF. DNA of the CDR3: TGTGCCAGCAGTTTACCACCCCCTTTCAGCCCCTACAATGAGCAGTTCTTC.

In its sample, this clone was seen many times. The chain carries TRBV19 and TRBJ2-5, with D possibly being TRBD1 (5 bases). Germline V gene data show CDR1 as LNHDA and CDR2 as SQIVND (reference sequence). V lost 4 bases, J lost 4 bases, and 13 bases lay in between. The length of the CDR3 is 14 residues. The CDR3 loop is CASSKTGSGETQYF. The CDR3 coding sequence is TGTGCCAGTAGTAAAACAGGATCGGGAGAGACCCAGTACTTC.

This clone was counted many times. The chain couples TRBV5-1 to TRBJ2-1; 10 nucleotides line up with TRBD2. J lost 7 bases, V lost 6 bases, and 13 bases had no gene match. This CDR3 is 16 amino acids long. Germline loops: CDR1 SGHRS, CDR2 YFSETQ. The CDR3 is CASNLGLLAGVNEQFF. Here the CDR3 DNA reads TGCGCCAGCAACCTGGGACTTCTAGCGGGAGTGAATGAGCAGTTCTTC.

Comment on this clone: At one end the junction does not follow the germline gene, possibly because of a read error. The CDR3 DNA reads as TGCTCCAGCAGCTTGGTGGACACTTTCTCTGGGGCCAACGTCCTGACTTTC. Translated: CSSSLVDTFSGANVLTF. This rearrangement joins TRBV5-1 to TRBJ2-6; possible D gene TRBD1, 5 bases. Germline loops: CDR1 SGHRS, CDR2 YFSETQ. The CDR3 is made up of 17 amino acids.

This clone was counted at least ten times. The chain carries TRBV12-3 or TRBV12-4 and TRBJ2-5; the D is unclear. Trimming removed 5 bases from V and 2 bases from J, with 15 bases in between. The CDR3 loop spans 15 amino acids. The CDR3 sequence: CASSREIDKQETQYF. CDR3 nucleotide sequence: TGTGCCAGCAGTCGCGAGATTGATAAACAAGAGACCCAGTACTTC.

This clone appeared many times. The chain uses TRBV2 and TRBJ2-1, with TRBD2 matching 12 bases. This CDR3 is 15 amino acids long. With 6 bases clipped from V and 4 bases from J, the junction kept 4 bases outside the gene matches. Per the germline V gene, CDR1 is SNHLY and CDR2 is FYNNEI. The CDR3 protein is CASSRTSGIYNEQFF. DNA for the CDR3: TGTGCCAGCAGCCGGACTAGCGGGATTTACAATGAGCAGTTCTTC.

The genes are TRBV20-1 and TRBJ2-1; the D gene is possibly TRBD2 (6 bases). The CDR3 is 14 residues long. Per germline, CDR1 DFQATT and CDR2 SNEGSKA (reference sequence). Trimming shortened V by 0 bases and J by 9 bases, and 15 bases separated the two germline ends. CDR3: CSARDGGIASEQFF. The CDR3 region has the DNA TGCAGTGCTAGAGATGGGGGGATCGCGAGTGAGCAGTTCTTC.

This clone was recorded at least ten times. The rearrangement joins TRBV30 to TRBJ2-2; D perhaps matches TRBD2 (6 bases). V lost 2 bases and J lost 5, with 9 bases in between. CDR1 and CDR2 from the germline V gene are GTSNPN and SVGIG (reference sequence). The CDR3 runs to 13 residues. Here the CDR3 DNA reads TGTGCCTGGAGTCGGGGGAATACCGGGGAGCTGTTTTTT. Its translation: CAWSRGNTGELFF.

A remark on this clone: One end of the junction does not line up with germline, which may come from a read error. DNA for the CDR3: TGTGCCAGCAGCCTGCGGACCTCTGGGGCCAAGGTCCTGACTTTC. Its protein is CASSLRTSGAKVLTF. The chain links TRBV6-2 or TRBV6-3 to TRBJ2-6; tentative D call: TRBD1 (5 bases). CDR3 size: 15 residues. Germline CDR1 and CDR2: MNHEY and SVGEGT.